Below, 21 T cell receptor beta chains from the same sample are listed, as sequenced in a study of blood T cell repertoires in COVID-19. Data came from immunoSEQ multiplex PCR; TCRdb stores just in-frame clones and leaves some out. The data contain 300,000 to 450,000 clones, 70% to 90% of them singletons. The specimen sequenced was PBMCs or T cells enriched from blood (not recorded which). The receptors shown here come from a man aged 25-45 years who had recovered from COVID-19.

The chain recombines TRBV6-5 with TRBJ1-2, with D maybe TRBD1 (6 bases). This CDR3 comprises 12 residues. Per germline, CDR1 MNHEY and CDR2 SVGAGI. V lost 6 bases and J 4 bases, leaving 9 bases between the germline ends. The CDR3 region has the DNA TGTGCCAGCAGAGACAGGTTCTATGGCTACACCTTC. Protein sequence: CASRDRFYGYTF.

The chain links TRBV6-1 to TRBJ2-1; no clear D. V dropped 3 bases and J dropped 12 bases, with 9 bases sitting between them. Germline CDR1 is MNHNS and CDR2 is SASEGT. This CDR3 has 11 residues. The CDR3 loop is CASSDNYGQFF. In DNA, the CDR3 is TGTGCCAGCAGTGATAACTACGGGCAGTTCTTC.

This chain's CDR3 is CASSLSYRGYNEKLFF. The CDR3 DNA reads as TGTGCCAGCAGTTTATCTTACAGGGGGTATAATGAAAAACTGTTTTTT. The V and J genes are TRBV27 and TRBJ1-4; 8 bases map to TRBD1. Losses at the gene ends were 0 bases for V and 4 bases for J; bases not matched to a gene: 4. Germline assignment: CDR1 MNHEY and CDR2 SMNVEV (reference sequence). The CDR3 is 16 residues long.

This chain connects TRBV14 to TRBJ2-1, with TRBD2 matching 9 bases. There are 15 residues in the CDR3. Germline values: CDR1 SGHDN, CDR2 FVKESK. Germline trimming cut 4 bases from V and 3 bases from J; bases unmatched to any gene: 4. CDR3: CASSLSGGFYNEQFF. Written as DNA, the CDR3 is TGTGCCAGCAGCCTAAGCGGGGGGTTCTACAATGAGCAGTTCTTC. The whole variable domain, remainder taken from reference TRBV14 and TRBJ2-1, is EAGVTQFPSHSVIEKGQTVTLRCDPISGHDNLYWYRRVMGKEIKFLLHFVKESKQDESGMPNNRFLAERTGGTYSTLKVQPAELEDSGVYFCASSLSGGFYNEQFFGPGTRLTVL.

This chain links TRBV6-5 with TRBJ2-7; maybe TRBD1 (7 bases). V lost 5 bases to trimming and J lost 4 bases, with 18 bases between them. The CDR3 covers 15 residues. The germline CDR1 and CDR2 sequences are MNHEY and SVGAGI. The CDR3 is CASSPRQGGLYEQYF. The CDR3, as DNA: TGTGCCAGCAGTCCCCGGCAGGGGGGTTTATACGAGCAGTACTTC.

This chain connects TRBV7-2 to TRBJ1-2; 8 bases are a match to TRBD1. The CDR3 runs 15 residues. Germline V gene data show CDR1 as SGHTA and CDR2 as FQGNSA. J was trimmed by 1 base and V by 1 base; bases with no gene match: 2. For the CDR3, the DNA is TGTGCCAGCAGCTTAGACGACAGGGGTAACTATGGCTACACCTTC. It encodes CASSLDDRGNYGYTF.

The rearrangement links TRBV7-8 to TRBJ2-5, with unresolved D. Germline assignment: CDR1 SGHVS and CDR2 FQNEAQ. V was shortened by 2 bases and J by 5 bases, with 15 bases between the two germline ends. The CDR3 has 15 amino acids. The CDR3 nucleotides are TGTGCCAGCAGCTTAATGGCCCGCGGTGTTGAGACCCAGTACTTC. Residues: CASSLMARGVETQYF. Based on the CDR3 plus reference TRBV7-8 and TRBJ2-5, the full variable domain is GAGVSQSPRYKVAKRGQDVALRCDPISGHVSLFWYQQALGQGPEFLTYFQNEAQLDKSGLPSDRFFAERPEGSVSTLKIQRTQQEDSAVYLCASSLMARGVETQYFGPGTRLLVL.

CDR3 region: CASSPSEAYGYTF. The CDR3 DNA follows: TGTGCCAGCAGTCCTTCGGAGGCCTATGGCTACACCTTC. The rearrangement joins TRBV12-3 or TRBV12-4 to TRBJ1-2; D is uncertain. V lost 5 bases and J lost 4, with 11 bases in between. The CDR3 totals 13 residues.

The sample holds one count of this clone. The DNA of the CDR3 is TGTGCCAGCAGGCTACCGGGACAGGGAGGTGGCTACACCTTC. It codes for CASRLPGQGGGYTF. The chain uses TRBV21-1 and TRBJ1-2; no DNA check was done on the table's D call, TRBD1. TRBV21-1 is marked as a pseudogene. The CDR3 has 14 amino acids.

The rearrangement links TRBV10-3 to TRBJ1-1; D remains unclear. Per the germline V gene, CDR1 is ENHRY and CDR2 is SYGVKD. The CDR3 spans 16 residues. V gave up 3 bases and J gave up 3 bases, with 17 bases separating them. In DNA, the CDR3 is TGTGCCATCAGTGAAGACGAGGGTGCCGGGTACACTGAAGCTTTCTTT. Translating gives CAISEDEGAGYTEAFF.

The rearrangement joins TRBV7-8 to TRBJ1-2, with D possibly TRBD1 on 6 matching bases. The V gene's germline CDR1 is SGHVS and CDR2 FQNEAQ. CDR3 length: 14 residues. V was shortened by 1 base and J by 3 bases, with 9 bases between the two germline ends. For the CDR3, the DNA is TGTGCCAGCAGCTTAGGCAGGGGTCACTATGGCTACACCTTC. It encodes CASSLGRGHYGYTF.

The CDR3 is CASSVSGDNSYNEQFF. Here the CDR3 DNA reads TGTGCCAGCAGCGTTAGCGGGGACAACTCCTACAATGAGCAGTTCTTC. The rearrangement uses TRBV9 and TRBJ2-1; TRBD2 matches at 8 bases. The germline CDR1 and CDR2 sequences are SGDLS and YYNGEE. The CDR3 covers 16 residues. V dropped 2 bases and J dropped 0; count of bases not matched to a gene: 4.

CDR3 nucleotide sequence: TGTGCCAGCGGGGTAGGGGTTTACGAGCAGTACTTC. It specifies CASGVGVYEQYF. The chain combines TRBV2 with TRBJ2-7; TRBD1 might be the D (5 bases). Per germline, CDR1 SNHLY and CDR2 FYNNEI. The length of the CDR3 is 12 residues. The V end was cut by 8 bases, the J end by 4 bases, with 12 bases between.

The genes are TRBV10-2 and TRBJ2-3; no clear D gene. V was trimmed by 7 bases and J by 2 bases, leaving 13 bases between them. This CDR3 has 14 amino acids. The germline CDR1 and CDR2 sequences are WSHSY and SAAADI. DNA of the CDR3: TGCGCCAGCACCCCGTCCCCCTACACAGATACGCAGTATTTT. Translated, it gives CASTPSPYTDTQYF.

V usage is TRBV19 and J usage is TRBJ2-2; TRBD1 agrees at 10 bases. Germline V gives CDR1 LNHDA, CDR2 SQIVND (reference sequence). The CDR3 loop spans 19 amino acids. The V gene end was trimmed by 9 bases and the J gene end by 3 bases; junction bases not matched to a gene: 19. CDR3 in DNA: TGTGCCAGGAGAGAGGGACAGGGGCTGCTTATCTGGGACACCGGGGAGCTGTTTTTT. Protein product: CARREGQGLLIWDTGELFF. Full variable domain (rest looked up from reference TRBV19 and TRBJ2-2): DGGITQSPKYLFRKEGQNVTLSCEQNLNHDAMYWYRQDPGQGLRLIYYSQIVNDFQKGDIAEGYSVSREKKESFPLTVTSAQKNPTAFYLCARREGQGLLIWDTGELFFGEGSRLTVL.

The rearrangement joins TRBV27 to TRBJ2-2; 8 bases map to TRBD2. The V gene's germline CDR1 is MNHEY and CDR2 SMNVEV (reference sequence). This CDR3 comprises 16 residues. V was pared by 7 bases and J by 2 bases, with 9 bases of the junction left unmatched. CDR3 nucleotide sequence: TGTGCCAGCAAGGATGGTAGCGGGGATAACACCGGGGAGCTGTTTTTT. This codes for CASKDGSGDNTGELFF.

V is TRBV7-2 and J is TRBJ2-1, with TRBD2 as a possible D gene (5 bases). V was trimmed by 5 bases and J by 0 bases, leaving 11 bases between them. The CDR3 loop spans 15 amino acids. Germline V gives CDR1 SGHTA, CDR2 FQGNSA. The CDR3 loop reads CASSPDYSSYNEQFF. The CDR3 DNA is TGTGCCAGCAGCCCAGACTACAGCTCCTACAATGAGCAGTTCTTC.

V is TRBV5-1 and J is TRBJ2-2; D possibly corresponds to TRBD1 (5 bases). CDR1 and CDR2 (germline): SGHRS, YFSETQ. The CDR3 has 13 residues. V was clipped by 3 bases and J by 3 bases, with 6 bases between them. The CDR3 DNA reads TGCGCCAGCAGCTCCAGGGACACCGGGGAGCTGTTTTTT. This sequence encodes CASSSRDTGELFF.

The chain links TRBV18 to TRBJ2-7; 7 positions agree with TRBD1. V lost 4 bases to trimming and J lost 0 bases; unmatched junction nucleotides: 6. The CDR3 contains 15 residues. In germline, CDR1 is KGHSH, CDR2 LQKENI. The chain's CDR3 is CASSLGQRTSYEQYF. In nucleotides, the CDR3 is TGTGCCAGCTCACTGGGACAGCGAACCTCCTACGAGCAGTACTTC.

J is TRBJ2-3 and V is TRBV7-2; 7 bases match TRBD2. There are 13 residues in the CDR3. The V and J ends lost 2 bases and 4 bases, in that order; junction bases with no gene match: 0. Germline-derived CDR1 and CDR2 are SGHTA and FQGNSA. The CDR3 loop reads CASSLREADTQYF. The CDR3 nucleotides are TGTGCCAGCAGCTTACGGGAGGCAGATACGCAGTATTTT.

This chain links TRBV6-5 with TRBJ1-5; D is possibly TRBD1 (6 bases). The ends were cut back, 5 bases at V and 4 bases at J, with 15 bases in the middle. Germline V gene lookup returns CDR1 MNHEY and CDR2 SVGAGI. This CDR3 contains 15 residues. CDR3 amino acids: CASSKTGFSNQPQHF. DNA of the CDR3: TGTGCCAGCAGTAAAACAGGGTTTTCAAATCAGCCCCAGCATTTT.